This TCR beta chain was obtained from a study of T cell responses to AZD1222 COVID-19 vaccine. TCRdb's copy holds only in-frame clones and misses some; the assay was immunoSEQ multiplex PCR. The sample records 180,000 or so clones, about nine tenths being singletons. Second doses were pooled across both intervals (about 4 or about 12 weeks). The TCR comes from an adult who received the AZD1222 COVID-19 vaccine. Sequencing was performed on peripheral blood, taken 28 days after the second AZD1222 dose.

The CDR3 region has the DNA TGTGCCAGCAGTCCTATAACCCAGGGTCGGGCCTATAAAGAGACCCAGTACTTC. It yields the protein CASSPITQGRAYKETQYF. This chain joins TRBV28 and TRBJ2-5; D perhaps matches TRBD1 (5 bases). Germline-derived CDR1 and CDR2 are MDHEN and SYDVKM. The CDR3 runs to 18 residues. Trimming took off 5 bases at V and 3 bases at J, with 25 bases between the two ends.